A single sample gave rise to the 15 T cell receptor beta chains below, sequenced in a study of shared clonotypes between healthy human individuals. The assay was immunoSEQ multiplex PCR, and TCRdb's table has in-frame clones only and misses some. The table has about 1 million clones, roughly 80% seen once. The specimen was memory CD4+ T cells sorted from blood. As for subset: CD45RA-negative fraction. The source is a man younger than 35 in good health.

The chain uses TRBV10-2 and TRBJ2-7; tentative D call: TRBD1 (5 bases). The V and J ends lost 7 bases and 6 bases respectively, with 19 bases between them. The germline V gene has CDR1 WSHSY and CDR2 SAAADI. The length of the CDR3 is 14 residues. The CDR3 protein is CASKRVWGNPEQYF. CDR3 bases: TGCGCCAGCAAAAGAGTCTGGGGCAACCCCGAGCAGTACTTC.

Worth noting for this clone: A read error is possible here, since a much larger clone lies one base away. The chain links TRBV7-2 to TRBJ2-7, with 10 nucleotides matching TRBD2. V was pared by 4 bases and J by 0 bases, with 0 bases of the junction left unmatched. The CDR3 is 14 residues long. The V gene's germline CDR1 is SGHTA and CDR2 FQGNSA. In DNA form, the CDR3 reads TGTGCCAGCAGCTCTAGCGGGGGCTCCTACGAGCAGTACTTC. This codes for CASSSSGGSYEQYF.

The chain is built from TRBV6-1 and TRBJ2-5; D is uncertain. Trimming left V 1 base short and J 5 bases short, with 11 bases between. Germline CDR1 MNHNS, CDR2 SASEGT. The CDR3 extends over 14 amino acids. CDR3 bases: TGTGCCAGCAGTGAAGTAGGCCTTTTGGAGACCCAGTACTTC. Its protein is CASSEVGLLETQYF.

As concerns this clone: Other DNA sequences in this specimen translate into the identical CDR3. The V gene is TRBV5-1, the J gene TRBJ2-2, with 10 bases that match TRBD2. Germline V gives CDR1 SGHRS, CDR2 YFSETQ. The CDR3 is 16 residues long. With 0 bases clipped from V and 2 bases from J, the junction kept 1 base outside the gene matches. The CDR3 loop reads CASSLGTSGNTGELFF. CDR3 in DNA: TGCGCCAGCAGCTTGGGGACTAGCGGAAACACCGGGGAGCTGTTTTTT.

This chain links TRBV7-2 with TRBJ1-2; tentative D call: TRBD1 (6 bases). The CDR3 loop spans 16 amino acids. The V end was cut by 2 bases, the J end by 8 bases, with 21 bases between. The germline V gene has CDR1 SGHTA and CDR2 FQGNSA. The CDR3 protein is CASSLSLVGGAQGYTF. The CDR3 bases are TGTGCCAGCAGCTTATCCTTGGTTGGGGGGGCGCAAGGCTACACCTTC.

This chain links TRBV19 with TRBJ2-2; weak D call: TRBD2 (5 bases). The V gene's germline CDR1 is LNHDA and CDR2 SQIVND (reference sequence). This CDR3 spans 16 amino acids. Deletions cut 5 bases from V and 4 bases from J, with 17 bases between. This CDR3 is CASSLPKSTSTGELFF. The CDR3 nucleotides read TGTGCCAGTAGTTTACCAAAATCAACTAGCACCGGGGAGCTGTTTTTT.

V gene TRBV28 combines with J gene TRBJ2-1; 14 nucleotides agree with TRBD2. J was trimmed by 8 bases and V by 4 bases; bases with no gene match: 10. The CDR3 contains 17 residues. Germline CDR1 MDHEN, CDR2 SYDVKM. In DNA, the CDR3 is TGTGCCAGCAGTTCTTTGGCCGGGACTAGCGGGGGCTATGAGCAGTTCTTC. Amino acids: CASSSLAGTSGGYEQFF.

This clone appeared a few times. V usage is TRBV6-1 and J usage is TRBJ1-1; the D gene is possibly TRBD1 (6 bases). V lost 6 bases and J lost 4, with 15 bases in between. This CDR3 has 14 residues. From germline, CDR1 is MNHNS and CDR2 SASEGT. CDR3 residues: CASSGRGGSTEAFF. The CDR3 DNA follows: TGTGCCAGCAGCGGCAGGGGTGGGAGCACTGAAGCTTTCTTT.

The chain combines TRBV18 with TRBJ2-1; D is possibly TRBD1 or TRBD2 (5 bases each). The CDR3 sequence is 16 residues long. Trimming removed 0 bases at V and 2 bases at J, with 11 bases between. CDR1 is KGHSH, CDR2 LQKENI, per germline. CDR3 protein: CASSPPKGTAYNEQFF. CDR3 DNA sequence: TGTGCCAGCTCACCACCTAAAGGGACCGCCTACAATGAGCAGTTCTTC.

The V call is TRBV7-2, the J call TRBJ2-4; TRBD1 agrees at 10 bases. The CDR3 totals 14 residues. The V and J ends lost 5 bases and 5 bases, in that order; junction bases with no gene match: 3. Germline lookup yields CDR1 SGHTA and CDR2 FQGNSA. The CDR3 region is CASSRDRGQNIQYF. In DNA, the CDR3 is TGTGCCAGCAGCCGAGACAGGGGGCAAAACATTCAGTACTTC.

This clone was seen only a few times. J is TRBJ2-4 and V is TRBV4-2; D is ambiguous. V was trimmed by 4 bases and J by 3 bases, leaving 16 bases between them. This CDR3 is built from 16 residues. Per germline, CDR1 LGHNA and CDR2 YNFKEQ. In DNA form, the CDR3 reads TGTGCCAGCAGCCTAAGGCTGGAAGATAGCAAAAACATTCAGTACTTC. Translated: CASSLRLEDSKNIQYF.

The V call is TRBV11-2, the J call TRBJ1-6, with D unresolved. V dropped 2 bases and J dropped 7 bases, with 6 bases sitting between them. Per germline, CDR1 SGHAT and CDR2 FQNNGV. This CDR3 contains 13 residues. Here the CDR3 reads CASSLSENSPLHF. CDR3 bases: TGTGCCAGCAGCTTAAGTGAGAATTCACCCCTCCACTTT.

The CDR3 loop reads CASSQEIRVGEQYF. CDR3 bases: TGCGCCAGCAGCCAAGAAATTAGGGTGGGGGAGCAGTACTTC. The chain couples TRBV4-3 to TRBJ2-7; D gene uncertain. The CDR3 spans 14 residues. Germline loops: CDR1 LGHNA, CDR2 YSLEER. V dropped 0 bases and J dropped 7 bases, with 13 bases sitting between them.

The chain combines TRBV6-5 with TRBJ1-4; D call uncertain. With 0 bases removed from V and 7 bases from J, the gap between germline ends came to 15 bases. Germline lookup yields CDR1 MNHEY and CDR2 SVGAGI. The CDR3 has 16 amino acids. The CDR3 nucleotides are TGTGCCAGCAGTTACTCGTGGGGAACGCTCAGTGAAAAACTGTTTTTT. Translating gives CASSYSWGTLSEKLFF.

The chain employs TRBV6-5 and TRBJ1-2, with no clear D. This CDR3 region has 12 residues. Germline V gene lookup returns CDR1 MNHEY and CDR2 SVGAGI. V lost 5 bases, J lost 1 base, and 5 bases lay in between. The CDR3 region is CASSRVNYGYTF. CDR3 nucleotides: TGTGCCAGCAGTAGGGTTAACTATGGCTACACCTTC.